This TCR beta chain is from a study of OX40 agonist ivuxolimab in advanced cancers. Study-level results: Expansion of clones was among the lowest in partial responders at 0.1-3.0 mg/kg. Antigen specificity of clonally expanded peripheral T cells was not established.

Sequencing was performed with immunoSEQ multiplex PCR; in TCRdb, only in-frame clones are kept and a portion is missing. In the table there are 99,000 or so clones, approximately 93% of which are singletons. The CDR3 runs 16 residues. Germline V gene data show CDR1 as SGHRS and CDR2 as YFSETQ. Trimming took 3 bases from V and 2 from J; bases not matched to a gene: 5. Sampled blood was obtained at baseline, cycle 4 day 1, and cycle 7 day 1. To note about this clone: Antigen: not known.

The specimen comprised CD4+ or CD8+ T cells sorted from blood, sampled in a trial of the OX40 agonist ivuxolimab. The rearrangement uses TRBV5-1 and TRBJ1-3, with 10 bases that match TRBD1. This clonotype was sampled from an adult with an advanced solid tumor such as melanoma, head and neck, liver or kidney cancer. The CDR3 DNA reads as TGCGCCAGCAGCTCGACCGGGACAGGGGCTGGAAACACCATATATTTT. It codes for CASSSTGTGAGNTIYF. Combining the CDR3 with reference TRBV5-1 and TRBJ1-3 gives the whole variable domain KAGVTQTPRYLIKTRGQQVTLSCSPISGHRSVSWYQQTPGQGLQFLFEYFSETQRNKGNFPGRFSGRQFSNSRSEMNVSTLELGDSALYLCASSSTGTGAGNTIYFGEGSWLTVV.